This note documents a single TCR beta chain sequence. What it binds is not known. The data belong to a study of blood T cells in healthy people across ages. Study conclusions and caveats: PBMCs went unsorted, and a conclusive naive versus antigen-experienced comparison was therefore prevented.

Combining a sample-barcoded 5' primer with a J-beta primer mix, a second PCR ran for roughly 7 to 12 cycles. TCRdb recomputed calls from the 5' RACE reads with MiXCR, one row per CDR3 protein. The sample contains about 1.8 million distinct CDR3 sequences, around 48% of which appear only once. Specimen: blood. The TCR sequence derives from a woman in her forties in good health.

The CDR3 loop is CATSRPGREEETQYF. The CDR3 DNA follows: TGTGCCACCAGCAGACCGGGGCGAGAGGAAGAGACCCAGTACTTC. The V and J genes are TRBV15 and TRBJ2-5; D possibly uses TRBD1 or TRBD2 (5 bases each). Per germline, CDR1 LNHNV and CDR2 YYDKDF (reference sequence). V was shortened by 2 bases and J by 3 bases, with 13 bases between the two germline ends. The CDR3 has 15 amino acids.